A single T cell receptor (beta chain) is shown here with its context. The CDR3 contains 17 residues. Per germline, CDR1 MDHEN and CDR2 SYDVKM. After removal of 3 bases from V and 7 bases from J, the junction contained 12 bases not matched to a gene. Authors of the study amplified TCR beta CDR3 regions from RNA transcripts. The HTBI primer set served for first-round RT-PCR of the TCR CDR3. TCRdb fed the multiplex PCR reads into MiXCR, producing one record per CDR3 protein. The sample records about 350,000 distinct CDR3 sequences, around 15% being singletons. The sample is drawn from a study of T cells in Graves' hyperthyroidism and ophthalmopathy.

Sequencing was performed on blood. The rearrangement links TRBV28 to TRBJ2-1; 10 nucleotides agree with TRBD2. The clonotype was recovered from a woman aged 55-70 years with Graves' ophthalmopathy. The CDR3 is CASSFRLAGEFSNEQFF. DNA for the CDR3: TGTGCCAGCAGTTTTCGGCTAGCGGGAGAGTTCTCTAATGAGCAGTTCTTC. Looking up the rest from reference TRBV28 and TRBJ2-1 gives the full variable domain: DVKVTQSSRYLVKRTGEKVFLECVQDMDHENMFWYRQDPGLGLRLIYFSYDVKMKEKGDIPEGYSVSREKKERFSLILESASTNQTSMYLCASSFRLAGEFSNEQFFGPGTRLTVL.